A selection of T cell receptor beta chains follows, all from one sample in a study of molecular identifiers for immune sequencing clone quantification. A single record per CDR3 protein comes from TCRdb applying MiXCR to the PCR reads. The table records 600,000 to 650,000 distinct CDR3 sequences, 15% to 20% of them present only once. The sequenced material came from naive CD8+ T cells from blood, with Jurkat cell RNA spiked in. These receptors were collected from a human donor in good health. Some libraries in this study had Jurkat cell RNA spiked in. Each CDR3 is given with its conserved first and last residue. Fields, in order: J gene, V gene, clone size, D gene, CDR3 DNA, CDR3 protein. D genes are given only for firm matches. Where a row states a size, it is once, few, many or the class of an expanded clone; other rows omit it.

J gene: TRBJ1-2
V gene: TRBV20-1
clone size: NA
D gene: NA
CDR3 DNA: TGCAGTGCTATATCGAACAAAAAAACAGGGCTGTGGGCTAACTATGGCTACACCTTC
CDR3 protein: CSAISNKKTGLWANYGYTF

J gene: TRBJ1-5
V gene: TRBV4-1
clone size: NA
D gene: TRBD1
CDR3 DNA: TGCGCCAGCAGCCAAGCAACAGGGGAGAGCCTCAATCAGCCCCAGCATTTT
CDR3 protein: CASSQATGESLNQPQHF

J gene: TRBJ2-5
V gene: TRBV12-3/TRBV12-4
clone size: many
D gene: NA
CDR3 DNA: TGTGCCAGCAGTCTCCTCGCTCCGACGGGGAACCAAGAGACCCAGTACTTC
CDR3 protein: CASSLLAPTGNQETQYF

J gene: TRBJ1-5
V gene: TRBV12-3/TRBV12-4
clone size: few
D gene: NA
CDR3 DNA: TGTGCCAGCAGTTTAGCGCCGGGGCTAATAAGCACCCAGCATTTT
CDR3 protein: CASSLAPGLISTQHF

J gene: TRBJ1-1
V gene: TRBV7-8
clone size: many
D gene: NA
CDR3 DNA: TGTGCCAGCAGCTTAAACCCGACAGCGACACTAGTCACCCCTGAAGCTTTCTTT
CDR3 protein: CASSLNPTATLVTPEAFF

J gene: TRBJ2-7
V gene: TRBV7-2
clone size: NA
D gene: NA
CDR3 DNA: TGTGCCAGCAGACTTTCCTACGAGCAGTACTTC
CDR3 protein: CASRLSYEQYF

J gene: TRBJ2-5
V gene: TRBV10-2
clone size: many
D gene: NA
CDR3 DNA: TGCGCCAGCAGTCATAATAGGGGTGAGACCCAGTACTTC
CDR3 protein: CASSHNRGETQYF

J gene: TRBJ2-1
V gene: TRBV27
clone size: few
D gene: NA
CDR3 DNA: TGTGCCAGCAGTTTATCGTCACTAGCTCTCTACAATGAGCAGTTCTTC
CDR3 protein: CASSLSSLALYNEQFF

J gene: TRBJ1-1
V gene: TRBV12-3/TRBV12-4
clone size: NA
D gene: NA
CDR3 DNA: TGTGCCAGCAGTTTAGGAGGAGGGGTGAACACTGAAGCTTTCTTT
CDR3 protein: CASSLGGGVNTEAFF

J gene: TRBJ1-5
V gene: TRBV28
clone size: many
D gene: NA
CDR3 DNA: TGTGCCAGCAACCTGTTGGGGCACAATCAGCCCCAGCATTTT
CDR3 protein: CASNLLGHNQPQHF

J gene: TRBJ2-7
V gene: TRBV4-3
clone size: NA
D gene: NA
CDR3 DNA: TGCGCCAGCAGGCAAGATACGGCGGCAGCCTACGAGCAGTACTTC
CDR3 protein: CASRQDTAAAYEQYF

J gene: TRBJ1-1
V gene: TRBV27
clone size: many
D gene: NA
CDR3 DNA: TGTGCCAGCAGCATATGGTCTAACACTGAAGCTTTCTTT
CDR3 protein: CASSIWSNTEAFF

J gene: TRBJ2-2
V gene: TRBV6-7
clone size: many
D gene: TRBD1
CDR3 DNA: TGTGCCAGCAGCGACCGGGACAGGGATGGCACCGGGGAGCTGTTTTTT
CDR3 protein: CASSDRDRDGTGELFF

J gene: TRBJ2-3
V gene: TRBV9
clone size: many
D gene: TRBD2
CDR3 DNA: TGTGCCAGCAGCTCACAGCGGGGGGGCCTCAAAGATACGCAGTATTTT
CDR3 protein: CASSSQRGGLKDTQYF

J gene: TRBJ2-7
V gene: TRBV6-5
clone size: NA
D gene: TRBD2
CDR3 DNA: TGTGCCAGCAGTTCTCTAGCGGACTCCTACGAGCAGTACTTC
CDR3 protein: CASSSLADSYEQYF

J gene: TRBJ1-4
V gene: TRBV5-3
clone size: few
D gene: TRBD1
CDR3 DNA: TGTGCCAGCAGCCTGGTATACCAGGGGGGGAAAGAAAAACTGTTTTTT
CDR3 protein: CASSLVYQGGKEKLFF

J gene: TRBJ2-2
V gene: TRBV2
clone size: few
D gene: TRBD1
CDR3 DNA: TGTGCCAGCAGTGAAGGACAGGGGATCGGGGAGCTGTTTTTT
CDR3 protein: CASSEGQGIGELFF

J gene: TRBJ1-2
V gene: TRBV19
clone size: many
D gene: NA
CDR3 DNA: TGTGCCAGTAGTGCCGGACAGCTCTTAGGCTACACCTTC
CDR3 protein: CASSAGQLLGYTF

J gene: TRBJ1-2
V gene: TRBV3-1
clone size: few
D gene: TRBD1
CDR3 DNA: TGTGCCAGCAGCCAAGATACAGGGGTCGGCTACACCTTC
CDR3 protein: CASSQDTGVGYTF

J gene: TRBJ1-2
V gene: TRBV4-1
clone size: few
D gene: NA
CDR3 DNA: TGCGCCAGCAGCCAAGAGCAGGGCTTATCTCACTATGGCTACACCTTC
CDR3 protein: CASSQEQGLSHYGYTF

J gene: TRBJ2-7
V gene: TRBV5-6
clone size: few
D gene: NA
CDR3 DNA: TGTGCCAGCAGCCCTAGACATCACTACGAGCAGTACTTC
CDR3 protein: CASSPRHHYEQYF

J gene: TRBJ2-1
V gene: TRBV4-1
clone size: NA
D gene: NA
CDR3 DNA: TGCGCCAGCAGCCAAGAGGCGAGGGGGGGAGATGAGCAGTTCTTC
CDR3 protein: CASSQEARGGDEQFF

J gene: TRBJ1-4
V gene: TRBV27
clone size: few
D gene: TRBD1
CDR3 DNA: TGTGCCAGCAGTTTAGAGGGGGCGGGAGAAAAACTGTTTTTT
CDR3 protein: CASSLEGAGEKLFF

J gene: TRBJ1-3
V gene: TRBV4-3
clone size: many
D gene: NA
CDR3 DNA: TGCGCCAGCAGCCAAGATTCGACTGGAAACACCATATATTTT
CDR3 protein: CASSQDSTGNTIYF

J gene: TRBJ2-7
V gene: TRBV20-1
clone size: many
D gene: NA
CDR3 DNA: TGCAGTGCCAGGGACGTGGGGGAGCAGTACTTC
CDR3 protein: CSARDVGEQYF

J gene: TRBJ2-3
V gene: TRBV4-3
clone size: many
D gene: NA
CDR3 DNA: TGCGCCAGCAGCCAAGTGGTCAGGGCGGATCTATCAGATACGCAGTATTTT
CDR3 protein: CASSQVVRADLSDTQYF

J gene: TRBJ2-6
V gene: TRBV7-2
clone size: many
D gene: TRBD1
CDR3 DNA: TGTGCCAGCAGCCCGGACAGGGGGACCTCTGGGGCCAACGTCCTGACTTTC
CDR3 protein: CASSPDRGTSGANVLTF

J gene: TRBJ2-3
V gene: TRBV14
clone size: many
D gene: NA
CDR3 DNA: TGTGCCAGCAGCCAGACCGACAGGGAGGGTTTGTCGGCAGATACGCAGTATTTT
CDR3 protein: CASSQTDREGLSADTQYF

J gene: TRBJ1-1
V gene: TRBV7-9
clone size: many
D gene: TRBD1
CDR3 DNA: TGTGCCAGCAGCTTAATGGGACAGGGAAACACTGAAGCTTTCTTT
CDR3 protein: CASSLMGQGNTEAFF

J gene: TRBJ2-7
V gene: TRBV7-2
clone size: many
D gene: TRBD2
CDR3 DNA: TGTGCCAGCAGCTTAGCTTCTAGCGGGTCAACCTACGAGCAGTACTTC
CDR3 protein: CASSLASSGSTYEQYF

J gene: TRBJ2-7
V gene: TRBV29-1
clone size: many
D gene: NA
CDR3 DNA: TGCAGCGCTAAGGGGGGAGGTGCTTTGTCCTACGAGCAGTACTTC
CDR3 protein: CSAKGGGALSYEQYF

J gene: TRBJ1-5
V gene: TRBV6-5
clone size: many
D gene: TRBD1
CDR3 DNA: TGTGCCAGCAGTTACTCATCAGGGGGACAGCCCCAGCATTTT
CDR3 protein: CASSYSSGGQPQHF

J gene: TRBJ2-5
V gene: TRBV7-6
clone size: NA
D gene: TRBD2
CDR3 DNA: TGTGCCAGCAGACCCCGTAGGGGTGGCGGGGGGCCGAAAGAGACCCAGTACTTC
CDR3 protein: CASRPRRGGGGPKETQYF

J gene: TRBJ1-2
V gene: TRBV6-5
clone size: NA
D gene: NA
CDR3 DNA: TGTGCCAGCGGTTTGGTGGGGCTGTTGTATGGCTACACCTTC
CDR3 protein: CASGLVGLLYGYTF

J gene: TRBJ1-6
V gene: TRBV4-3
clone size: NA
D gene: NA
CDR3 DNA: TGCGCCAGCAGCCAAGATTTGCAAAATTCACCCCTCCACTTT
CDR3 protein: CASSQDLQNSPLHF

J gene: TRBJ2-7
V gene: TRBV6-1
clone size: NA
D gene: NA
CDR3 DNA: TGTGCCAGCAGTAGGTGGAACCCGGAGGGCGAGCAGTACTTC
CDR3 protein: CASSRWNPEGEQYF

J gene: TRBJ2-7
V gene: TRBV7-6
clone size: few
D gene: TRBD2
CDR3 DNA: TGTGCCAGCAGCCCAGAAAGCGGGGCTAGCTCCTACGAGCAGTACTTC
CDR3 protein: CASSPESGASSYEQYF

J gene: TRBJ2-7
V gene: TRBV20-1
clone size: many
D gene: TRBD2
CDR3 DNA: TGCAGTGCGGGACTAGCGAACTCCTACGAGCAGTACTTC
CDR3 protein: CSAGLANSYEQYF

J gene: TRBJ2-5
V gene: TRBV29-1
clone size: many
D gene: TRBD1
CDR3 DNA: TGCAGCGTTGAAACCGGAGAAGGACAGGCCCAAGAGACCCAGTACTTC
CDR3 protein: CSVETGEGQAQETQYF

J gene: TRBJ1-1
V gene: TRBV5-4
clone size: many
D gene: NA
CDR3 DNA: TGTGCCAGCAGCGGAGCAGGGGAAGGCACTGAAGCTTTCTTT
CDR3 protein: CASSGAGEGTEAFF

J gene: TRBJ2-7
V gene: TRBV27
clone size: once
D gene: NA
CDR3 DNA: TGTGCCAGCAGTTCAGGTTCGCTTCATTCCTACGAGCAGTACTTC
CDR3 protein: CASSSGSLHSYEQYF

J gene: TRBJ2-5
V gene: TRBV10-3
clone size: few
D gene: TRBD2
CDR3 DNA: TGTGCCATCAGGCCTAGCGGGGGCCCCCAAGAGACCCAGTACTTC
CDR3 protein: CAIRPSGGPQETQYF

J gene: TRBJ2-1
V gene: TRBV25-1
clone size: many
D gene: TRBD2
CDR3 DNA: TGTGCCAGCAGTGAACTTGGGATAAGCGGGAAGGCCAATGAGCAGTTCTTC
CDR3 protein: CASSELGISGKANEQFF

J gene: TRBJ2-3
V gene: TRBV20-1
clone size: many
D gene: TRBD2
CDR3 DNA: TGCAGTGCTGACCCTAGCGGGAGTACGGATACGCAGTATTTT
CDR3 protein: CSADPSGSTDTQYF

J gene: TRBJ2-4
V gene: TRBV19
clone size: many
D gene: NA
CDR3 DNA: TGTGCCAGTACCGGTCAAAACATTCAGTACTTC
CDR3 protein: CASTGQNIQYF